The source of this TCR beta chain is a study of cytomegalovirus exposure and HLA in healthy donors. The CDR3 contains 14 residues. The V gene's germline CDR1 is SGHTA and CDR2 FQGTGA. Trimming took 4 bases from V and 2 from J, leaving 10 bases between them. The PCR ran on 60 Vbeta and 13 Jbeta primers. The assay was immunoSEQ multiplex PCR, and TCRdb's table has in-frame clones only and misses some. The sample carries roughly 99,000 clones, around 76% recorded once. This sequence originates from a man aged 30 to 39 in good health and CMV-seropositive. V is TRBV7-3 and J is TRBJ2-3, with D possibly matching TRBD2 (5 bases). The sample taken for sequencing was PBMCs. CDR3 nucleotide sequence: TGTGCCAGCAGCTCGGGGTTACACACAGATACGCAGTATTTT. The encoded protein is CASSSGLHTDTQYF.